A selection of T cell receptor beta chains follows, all from one sample in a study of blood T cell repertoires in COVID-19. The repertoire was sequenced with immunoSEQ multiplex PCR; TCRdb's copy has only in-frame clones and lacks some. Of approximately 200,000 clones in the sample, 85% to 95% were seen once. Sequenced sample: peripheral blood. The source is a young man with COVID-19, enrolled during active disease. The CDR3 runs from the conserved cysteine through the conserved F or W. D genes are given only for firm matches. Expanded clones get a size class; other rows say once, few or many, or leave the size out.

V gene,clone size,J gene,D gene,CDR3 protein,CDR3 DNA
TRBV3-1/TRBV3-2,.,TRBJ1-3,TRBD1,CASSPRTGSGNTIYF,TGTGCCAGCAGCCCCCGGACAGGCTCTGGAAACACCATATATTTT
TRBV6-7,few,TRBJ1-5,TRBD1,CASVLTQGAGNQPQHF,TGTGCCAGCGTCCTCACACAGGGGGCGGGGAATCAGCCCCAGCATTTT
TRBV5-5,.,TRBJ1-2,TRBD1,CASSLRGQYGYTF,TGTGCCAGCAGCTTACGGGGACAGTATGGCTACACCTTC
TRBV7-6,.,TRBJ2-3,TRBD2,CASSFPTSGGSGTDTQYF,TGTGCCAGCAGCTTCCCGACTAGCGGGGGCTCGGGCACAGATACGCAGTATTTT
TRBV3-1/TRBV3-2,.,TRBJ1-2,TRBD1,CASSQEGTGGPGDYGYTF,TGTGCCAGCAGCCAAGAAGGGACAGGGGGGCCCGGGGACTATGGCTACACCTTC
TRBV6-5,.,TRBJ1-2,.,CASSYRSGAGYTF,TGTGCCAGCAGCTACAGGTCGGGTGCGGGCTACACCTTC
TRBV7-9,.,TRBJ1-5,TRBD1,CATTPGQGDQPQHF,TGTGCCACCACACCGGGACAGGGGGATCAGCCCCAGCATTTT
TRBV25-1,.,TRBJ2-1,.,CASSAFGVGGNEQFF,TGTGCCAGCAGTGCTTTCGGGGTCGGCGGCAATGAGCAGTTCTTC
TRBV3-1/TRBV3-2,.,TRBJ2-1,TRBD1,CASSQGAGTGENEQFF,TGTGCCAGCAGCCAAGGGGCCGGGACAGGGGAAAATGAGCAGTTCTTC
TRBV9,.,TRBJ1-4,.,CASSVVPHRPMEKLFF,TGTGCCAGCAGCGTAGTACCGCACAGGCCCATGGAAAAACTGTTTTTT
TRBV12-3/TRBV12-4,once,TRBJ2-7,.,CASSLGTDYEQYF,TGTGCCAGCAGTCTAGGGACTGACTACGAGCAGTACTTC
TRBV6-5,.,TRBJ2-2,TRBD1,CASTGWGQSTGELFF,TGTGCCAGCACGGGATGGGGACAGTCCACCGGGGAGCTGTTTTTT
TRBV15,.,TRBJ2-7,.,CATRPGRTPYEQYF,TGTGCCACCAGGCCAGGGAGGACACCCTACGAGCAGTACTTC
TRBV7-3,.,TRBJ2-1,TRBD2,CASSSAGLAGGRSSYNEQFF,TGTGCCAGCAGTTCCGCCGGACTAGCGGGGGGGAGGAGCTCCTACAATGAGCAGTTCTTC
TRBV7-9,.,TRBJ2-1,TRBD2,CASSFRTSGGSSSYNEQFF,TGTGCCAGCAGCTTTAGGACTAGCGGGGGCTCAAGCTCCTACAATGAGCAGTTCTTC
TRBV25-1,.,TRBJ1-5,.,CASSQGSNQPQHF,TGTGCCAGCAGTCAGGGGAGCAATCAGCCCCAGCATTTT
TRBV9,.,TRBJ1-3,.,CASSVFSGDISGNTIYF,TGTGCCAGCAGCGTATTTTCAGGGGACATCTCTGGAAACACCATATATTTT
TRBV5-1,.,TRBJ1-1,.,CASSLGQQNTEAFF,TGCGCCAGCAGCTTGGGACAGCAGAACACTGAAGCTTTCTTT
TRBV2,.,TRBJ2-2,.,CASRRDPTGELFF,TGTGCCAGCCGAAGAGATCCCACCGGGGAGCTGTTTTTT
TRBV20-1,.,TRBJ1-1,.,CSASTGHLNTEAFF,TGCAGTGCTAGTACGGGACACTTGAACACTGAAGCTTTCTTT
TRBV14,.,TRBJ1-1,TRBD1,CASSQGTGGTEAFF,TGTGCCAGCAGCCAAGGTACAGGGGGAACTGAAGCTTTCTTT
TRBV3-1/TRBV3-2,once,TRBJ1-6,TRBD1,CASSQEGTGVNSPLHF,TGTGCCAGCAGCCAAGAGGGGACAGGGGTTAATTCACCCCTCCACTTT
TRBV5-1,once,TRBJ2-5,.,CASSKGQQETQYF,TGCGCCAGCAGCAAAGGACAGCAAGAGACCCAGTACTTC
TRBV7-9,.,TRBJ2-7,.,CASSLTDNSPSYEQYF,TGTGCCAGCAGCTTAACGGACAACTCCCCATCCTACGAGCAGTACTTC
TRBV6-2/TRBV6-3,.,TRBJ2-7,TRBD1,CASSYSEQGWGEQYF,TGTGCCAGCAGTTACTCTGAACAGGGGTGGGGCGAGCAGTACTTC
TRBV19,.,TRBJ1-2,.,CASRDGGIPYGYTF,TGTGCCAGTAGAGATGGGGGCATACCCTATGGCTACACCTTC
TRBV9,.,TRBJ1-1,TRBD1,CASSPGTGGGEAFF,TGTGCCAGCAGCCCCGGGACAGGGGGCGGTGAAGCTTTCTTT
TRBV24-1,once,TRBJ1-2,.,CATSDREGGYTF,TGTGCCACCAGTGACAGGGAGGGGGGCTACACCTTC
TRBV2,few,TRBJ2-5,.,CASSDLGASGYF,TGTGCCAGCAGTGATTTGGGGGCCTCCGGGTACTTC
TRBV11-1,.,TRBJ1-2,.,CASSLTTGTYGYTF,TGTGCCAGCAGCCTAACGACAGGCACCTATGGCTACACCTTC
TRBV7-2,.,TRBJ1-2,.,CASSFDGQYGGYTF,TGTGCCAGCAGCTTTGACGGACAGTACGGCGGCTACACCTTC
TRBV7-3,.,TRBJ1-4,.,CASSYGPGQKVTNEKLFF,TGTGCCAGCAGCTATGGGCCAGGGCAAAAGGTAACTAATGAAAAACTGTTTTTT
TRBV9,.,TRBJ2-3,.,CASKSSRDRTDTQYF,TGTGCCAGCAAAAGTTCGAGGGATAGGACAGATACGCAGTATTTT
TRBV4-1,.,TRBJ2-1,.,CASSQEVTNNEQFF,TGCGCCAGCAGCCAAGAAGTTACTAACAATGAGCAGTTCTTC
TRBV13,.,TRBJ2-3,.,CASSPRGSTDTQYF,TGTGCCAGCAGCCCCCGGGGGAGCACAGATACGCAGTATTTT
TRBV13,.,TRBJ2-3,TRBD2,CASSLGTSGDTDTQYF,TGTGCCAGCAGCTTGGGGACTAGCGGAGACACAGATACGCAGTATTTT
TRBV28,.,TRBJ1-5,.,CASSQRQWGGVSNQPQHF,TGTGCCAGCAGTCAACGACAGTGGGGTGGCGTTAGCAATCAGCCCCAGCATTTT